A selection of T cell receptor beta chains follows, all from one sample in a study of Ad26.COV2.S vaccination and SARS-CoV-2 variants. Clones were sequenced by immunoSEQ multiplex PCR, and TCRdb holds only the in-frame ones, with some missing. The repertoire includes roughly 450,000 clones, 75% to 95% of them detected once, and 9.5% to 15% sits in the top ten. The specimen comprised peripheral blood, sampled in a trial of Ad26.COV2.S vaccine versus placebo. These receptors were taken from a person aged 18-65 years who received the Ad26.COV2.S COVID-19 vaccine or a placebo. Each CDR3 is given without its conserved first and last residue. D genes are given only for firm matches.

>TRBJ2-2|TRBV6-6|-
ASSYRGRNTGELF
>TRBJ2-7|TRBV3-1/TRBV3-2|TRBD2
ASSPLGLAGGALSYEQY
>TRBJ1-3|TRBV6-6|TRBD1
ASRSTGGRGNTIY
>TRBJ2-3|TRBV6-5|-
ASSYYANPVDTQY
>TRBJ1-4|TRBV10-2|-
ASSDGGIDEKLF
>TRBJ2-1|TRBV19|-
ASSKVAAFYNEQF
>TRBJ1-5|TRBV19|-
ASSGTAAQPQH
>TRBJ1-5|TRBV19|-
ASSLGHSKVSQH
>TRBJ1-6|TRBV19|-
ASSILRRREGPLH
>TRBJ1-4|TRBV6-5|TRBD1
ASSFTGGREKLF
>TRBJ2-2|TRBV12-3/TRBV12-4|-
ASRATRAGELF
>TRBJ2-2|TRBV19|-
ASTHYSNTGELF
>TRBJ1-2|TRBV5-1|-
ASSLELGFGYT
>TRBJ2-7|TRBV29-1|TRBD1
SVWGQRNSYEQY
>TRBJ2-1|TRBV5-1|-
ASSTRQYNEQF
>TRBJ1-1|TRBV4-1|TRBD1
ASSQTGRNTEAF
>TRBJ1-1|TRBV11-2|-
ASGGMNTEAF
>TRBJ2-3|TRBV7-2|-
ASSQEARRTGGDTQY
>TRBJ2-7|TRBV4-1|-
ASSRLPGTDSYEQY
>TRBJ1-4|TRBV6-5|-
ASNAGTGNEKLF
>TRBJ2-2|TRBV5-1|-
ASSLALSSGPGELF
>TRBJ2-1|TRBV19|-
ASSITDNEQF
>TRBJ2-5|TRBV29-1|TRBD1
SVGLGGRETQY